The sequence of this T cell receptor (beta chain) was determined in a study of blood T cell repertoires in COVID-19. Across the whole study: Acute and convalescent COVID-19 samples came from the United States, Italy and Spain. The analysed material was cDNA or gDNA that came from T cells, B-cell-depleted T cells, or PBMCs.

In the study's own analysis: Quantification of nucleated cells was approximated via reference gene primer amplification. Here immunoSEQ multiplex PCR was the method, and the copy in TCRdb shows in-frame clones only, minus some. V and J calls and clone size follow that table, whereas D and trimming were derived from the DNA. The sample lists about 140,000 clones, roughly 86% seen once, with 10% in the top ten. J was trimmed by 3 bases and V by 5 bases; bases with no gene match: 5. The CDR3 is 14 residues long. CDR1 is MNHEY and CDR2 is SVGAGI in the germline V gene. The rearrangement uses TRBV6-5 and TRBJ2-7, with 9 bases lining up with TRBD1. The sequenced sample was peripheral blood. The sequence derives from a man aged 45-65 years with active or convalescent COVID-19. The CDR3 coding sequence is TGTGCCAGCAGTACGGGACAGGGTGGCTACGAGCAGTACTTC. Its translation is CASSTGQGGYEQYF.